This note documents a single T cell receptor beta chain sequence. Antigen: not known. The length of the CDR3 is 14 residues. V lost 3 bases and J 6 bases, leaving 12 bases between the germline ends. Germline CDR1 is LGHDT and CDR2 is YNNKEL (reference sequence). This specimen comes from a study of T cell responses to AZD1222 COVID-19 vaccine. Study-wide results and limits: Two AZD1222 administrations were followed by greater Spike-specific TCR breadth and depth. There were repertoire samples only from the period after the peak T cell response. Only five or six AZD1222 recipients tested seropositive at baseline. Regions 160-218 and 743-854 held dominance among vaccine-associated CD4 TCRs, which spanned spike.

Clones were read by immunoSEQ multiplex PCR, and TCRdb kept only the in-frame ones, dropping some. The sample lists 150,000 or so clones; approximately 89% were seen once. The source was peripheral blood, collected 28 days after the second AZD1222 dose. The sequence derives from an adult who received the AZD1222 COVID-19 vaccine. This sequence joins TRBV3-1 (or the pseudogene TRBV3-2) and TRBJ2-1; D is undetermined. The CDR3 loop reads CASSHPLVSNEQFF. The CDR3 DNA is TGTGCCAGCAGCCATCCGCTAGTGAGCAATGAGCAGTTCTTC.